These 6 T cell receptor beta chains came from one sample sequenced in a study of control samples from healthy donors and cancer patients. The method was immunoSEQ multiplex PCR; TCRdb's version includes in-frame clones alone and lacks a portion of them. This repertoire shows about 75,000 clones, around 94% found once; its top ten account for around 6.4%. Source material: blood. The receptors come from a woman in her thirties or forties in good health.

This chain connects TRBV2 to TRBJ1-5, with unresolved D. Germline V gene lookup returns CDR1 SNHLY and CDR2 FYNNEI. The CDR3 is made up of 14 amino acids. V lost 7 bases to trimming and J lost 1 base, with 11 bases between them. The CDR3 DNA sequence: TGTGCCAGCACTAGTTGGGGAAGCAATCAGCCCCAGCATTTT. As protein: CASTSWGSNQPQHF.

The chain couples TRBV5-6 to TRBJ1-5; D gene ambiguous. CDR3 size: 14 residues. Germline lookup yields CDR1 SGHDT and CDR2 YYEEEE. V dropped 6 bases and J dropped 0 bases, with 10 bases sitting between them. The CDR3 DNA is TGTGCCAGCACCCTCGGGAGTAGCAATCAGCCCCAGCATTTT. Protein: CASTLGSSNQPQHF. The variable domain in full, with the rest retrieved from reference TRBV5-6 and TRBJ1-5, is DAGVTQSPTHLIKTRGQQVTLRCSPKSGHDTVSWYQQALGQGPQFIFQYYEEEERQRGNFPDRFSGHQFPNYSSELNVNALLLGDSALYLCASTLGSSNQPQHFGDGTRLSIL.

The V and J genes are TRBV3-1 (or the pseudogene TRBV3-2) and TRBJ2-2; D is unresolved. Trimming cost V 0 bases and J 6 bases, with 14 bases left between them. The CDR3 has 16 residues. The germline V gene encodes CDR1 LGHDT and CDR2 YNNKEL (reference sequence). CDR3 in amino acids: CASSQDWNGESGELFF. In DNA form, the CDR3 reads TGTGCCAGCAGCCAAGATTGGAATGGGGAATCCGGGGAGCTGTTTTTT.

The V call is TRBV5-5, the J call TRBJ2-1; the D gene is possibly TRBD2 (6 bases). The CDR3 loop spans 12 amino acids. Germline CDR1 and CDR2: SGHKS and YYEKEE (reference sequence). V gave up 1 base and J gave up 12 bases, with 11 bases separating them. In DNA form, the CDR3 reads TGTGCCAGCAGCTTGTACGGGGGAGGGCAGTTCTTC. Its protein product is CASSLYGGGQFF.

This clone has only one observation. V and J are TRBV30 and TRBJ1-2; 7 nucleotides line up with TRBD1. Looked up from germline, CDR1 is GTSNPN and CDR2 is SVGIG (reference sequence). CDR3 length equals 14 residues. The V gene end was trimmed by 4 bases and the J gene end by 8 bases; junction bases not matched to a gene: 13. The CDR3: CAWIWGQISGGYTF. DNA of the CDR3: TGTGCCTGGATTTGGGGACAGATATCGGGAGGCTACACCTTC.

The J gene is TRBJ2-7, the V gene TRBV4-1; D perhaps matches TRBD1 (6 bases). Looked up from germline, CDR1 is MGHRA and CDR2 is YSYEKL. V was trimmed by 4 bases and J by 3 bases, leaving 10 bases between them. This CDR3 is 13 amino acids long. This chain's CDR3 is CASSLPGDYEQYF. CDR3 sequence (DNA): TGCGCCAGCAGCCTTCCAGGGGACTACGAGCAGTACTTC.